One sample yielded the 14 T cell receptor beta chains listed below, sequenced in a study of T cell responses to AZD1222 COVID-19 vaccine. Method: immunoSEQ multiplex PCR; TCRdb's copy keeps in-frame clones and lacks some. The sample records 110,000 or so clones, about 90% being singletons. This specimen was peripheral blood, taken on day 0 of AZD1222 vaccination. The origin of the receptors is an adult in good health.

This clone was seen only a few times. The chain combines TRBV27 with TRBJ2-7; either TRBD1 or TRBD2 may fit D (7 bases each). The length of the CDR3 is 15 residues. In germline, CDR1 is MNHEY, CDR2 SMNVEV (reference sequence). With 5 bases removed from V and 3 bases from J, the gap between germline ends came to 17 bases. CDR3: CASSPRGGGYYEQYF. The DNA of the CDR3 is TGTGCCAGCAGTCCCAGGGGAGGGGGCTACTACGAGCAGTACTTC.

The V and J genes are TRBV6-5 and TRBJ1-1; 7 bases align to TRBD1. Trimming at V came to 2 bases and at J to 7 bases, leaving 7 bases not matched to a gene. The CDR3 runs to 14 residues. Germline CDR1 is MNHEY and CDR2 is SVGAGI. The CDR3 region is CASSYGQVYGEAFF. In DNA, the CDR3 is TGTGCCAGCAGTTACGGACAGGTGTACGGTGAAGCTTTCTTT.

V usage is TRBV6-5 and J usage is TRBJ2-3, with D possibly being TRBD1 or TRBD2 (5 bases each). This CDR3 region has 15 residues. The V end was cut by 5 bases, the J end by 1 base, with 13 bases between. Germline CDR1 is MNHEY and CDR2 is SVGAGI. Here the CDR3 reads CASSSRDGGTDTQYF. CDR3 sequence (DNA): TGTGCCAGCAGTAGCAGGGACGGGGGCACAGATACGCAGTATTTT.

The chain has TRBV5-6 and TRBJ2-7; weak D call: TRBD1 (6 bases). The CDR3 is made up of 14 amino acids. The ends were cut back, 1 base at V and 3 bases at J, with 11 bases in the middle. The germline gives CDR1 SGHDT, CDR2 YYEEEE. CDR3 bases: TGTGCCAGCAGCTTGAGACAGGTGAGCTACGAGCAGTACTTC. As protein: CASSLRQVSYEQYF.

The V and J genes are TRBV27 and TRBJ2-7; 7 bases match TRBD1. The CDR3 covers 14 residues. V lost 5 bases to trimming and J lost 2 bases; unmatched junction nucleotides: 6. Germline CDR1 MNHEY, CDR2 SMNVEV (reference sequence). This CDR3 is CASSPQTGPYEQYF. In DNA, the CDR3 is TGTGCCAGCAGTCCACAGACAGGGCCCTACGAGCAGTACTTC.

This rearrangement joins TRBV10-1 to TRBJ1-1, with a weak D call TRBD1 (5 bases). CDR3 length: 14 residues. The germline CDR1 and CDR2 sequences are WNHNN and SYGVQD (reference sequence). V was cut by 1 base and J by 5 bases, with 11 bases left in between. The CDR3 spells CASSELGGRTEAFF. CDR3 bases: TGCGCCAGCAGTGAGTTGGGGGGAAGGACTGAAGCTTTCTTT.

The V gene is TRBV30, the J gene TRBJ2-5; TRBD1 aligns across 8 bases. Germline lookup yields CDR1 GTSNPN and CDR2 SVGIG (reference sequence). The CDR3 is made up of 15 amino acids. Unmatched junction bases numbered 8, after V lost 3 bases and J lost 2 bases. CDR3 nucleotide sequence: TGTGCCTGGAGCGCCGCCCACAGGGGGCAAGAGACCCAGTACTTC. This translates into CAWSAAHRGQETQYF.

This clone was seen once. This chain's CDR3 is CASSPQEALIYGYTF. CDR3 DNA: TGTGCCAGCAGCCCCCAGGAGGCACTGATATATGGCTACACCTTC. The chain recombines TRBV3-1 (or the pseudogene TRBV3-2) with TRBJ1-2; D remains ambiguous. The V end was cut by 4 bases, the J end by 5 bases, with 17 bases between. Germline CDR1 and CDR2: LGHDT and YNNKEL (reference sequence). The CDR3 runs to 15 residues.

J is TRBJ2-6 and V is TRBV6-4; D might be TRBD1 (6 bases). The V end was cut by 3 bases, the J end by 2 bases, with 8 bases between. CDR3 length: 15 residues. Germline V gene sequence: CDR1 MRHNA, CDR2 SNTAGT. Here the CDR3 reads CASSEGGTGANVLTF. The CDR3, as DNA: TGTGCCAGCAGTGAAGGGGGAACTGGGGCCAACGTCCTGACTTTC.

The table lists this clone with a count of one. This chain links TRBV6-5 with TRBJ1-2, with unresolved D. The V and J ends lost 2 bases and 0 bases respectively, with 7 bases between them. Germline CDR1 reads MNHEY; CDR2 reads SVGAGI. The CDR3 is 14 residues long. Written as DNA, the CDR3 is TGTGCCAGCAGTTACCTCTCGGCTAACTATGGCTACACCTTC. The encoded protein is CASSYLSANYGYTF.

This clone was seen a handful of times. The V gene is TRBV30, the J gene TRBJ2-7; 11 nucleotides agree with TRBD1. J gave up 4 bases and V 5 bases, and 4 bases lay outside the gene matches. The CDR3 spans 13 residues. Germline V CDR1 and CDR2: GTSNPN, SVGIG (reference sequence). CDR3 bases: TGTGCCTGGGAGGGACAGGGGGGTTACGAGCAGTACTTC. Its translation: CAWEGQGGYEQYF. Drawing the rest from reference TRBV30 and TRBJ2-7, the complete variable domain is SQTIHQWPATLVQPVGSPLSLECTVEGTSNPNLYWYRQAAGRGLQLLFYSVGIGQISSEVPQNLSASRPQDRQFILSSKKLLLSDSGFYLCAWEGQGGYEQYFGPGTRLTVT.

This clone was detected a few times. The V and J genes are TRBV5-8 and TRBJ1-3; D call uncertain. V was shortened by 4 bases and J by 8 bases, with 13 bases between the two germline ends. This CDR3 has 13 amino acids. Germline V CDR1 and CDR2: SGHTS, YDEGEE. The CDR3 spells CASSPRLMDTIYF. The CDR3 coding sequence is TGTGCCAGCAGCCCTCGACTGATGGACACCATATATTTT. Drawing the rest from reference TRBV5-8 and TRBJ1-3, the complete variable domain is EAGVTQSPTHLIKTRGQQATLRCSPISGHTSVYWYQQALGLGLQFLLWYDEGEERNRGNFPPRFSGRQFPNYSSELNVNALELEDSALYLCASSPRLMDTIYFGEGSWLTVV.

This chain links TRBV6-5 with TRBJ2-7, with D maybe TRBD2 (5 bases). Trimming pared 7 bases from V and 1 base from J, leaving 14 bases between. The CDR3 spans 14 residues. Looked up from germline, CDR1 is MNHEY and CDR2 is SVGAGI. The CDR3 region is CASTPRAISYEQYF. CDR3 coding DNA: TGTGCCAGCACTCCGCGGGCGATTTCCTACGAGCAGTACTTC.

The chain links TRBV25-1 to TRBJ1-6; no reliable D call. Germline assignment: CDR1 MGHDK and CDR2 SYGVNS. The V end lost 8 bases, the J end lost 10 bases, and 18 bases lay between the germline ends. CDR3 length: 14 residues. CDR3 region: CASSGSVFQSPLHF. The CDR3 region has the DNA TGTGCCAGCTCTGGGTCGGTTTTTCAGTCACCCCTCCACTTT.